The sequence of this T cell receptor (beta chain) was determined in a study of blood T cell repertoires in COVID-19. Study context: The United States, Italy and Spain supplied acute and convalescent COVID-19 samples.

Data came from immunoSEQ multiplex PCR; TCRdb stores just in-frame clones and leaves some out. The data show hundreds of thousands of clones, approximately 88% seen once. This CDR3 is 13 amino acids long. V was trimmed by 5 bases and J by 8 bases, leaving 10 bases between them. Germline V gene lookup returns CDR1 SGHAT and CDR2 FQNNGV. This clone was seen just once. The sequenced sample was peripheral blood. The chain recombines TRBV11-2 with TRBJ1-6, with a weak D call TRBD1 (6 bases). The TCR comes from a woman between 25 and 40 years old with acute or convalescent COVID-19. CDR3 nucleotide sequence: TGTGCCAGCAGCCTCCACAGGGATTCACCCCTCCACTTT. Amino acid sequence: CASSLHRDSPLHF.